This T cell receptor (beta chain) was identified during a study of CD8 T cells in ankylosing spondylitis. Researchers built TCR beta libraries using quantitative 5'-RACE with molecular barcodes. Via MiXCR, TCRdb re-called the 5' RACE reads, giving one row per CDR3 protein. The sample yields around 340,000 distinct CDR3 sequences, under 15% seen once. The V segment lost 4 bases and the J segment 2 bases; nucleotides outside the gene matches: 7. This CDR3 comprises 15 residues. Germline-derived CDR1 and CDR2 are LGHDT and YNNKEL (reference sequence). This clonotype was seen more than once but under ten times.

This chain uses TRBV3-1 with TRBJ2-7; the match to TRBD1 covers 8 bases. The specimen sequenced was blood, either unsorted or a sorted T cell fraction (not recorded which). The sequence came from a male donor with ankylosing spondylitis or in good health (not recorded which). This CDR3 is CASSLVGTGTYEQYF. CDR3 nucleotides: TGTGCCAGCAGCCTAGTGGGGACAGGCACCTACGAGCAGTACTTC.